The 12 T cell receptor beta chains listed next were all sequenced from one sample in a study of cytomegalovirus exposure and HLA in healthy donors (dated by TCRdb to the late 2010s). The library was produced with the immunoSEQ multiplex PCR assay. A mixture of 60 forward primers for TCR Vbeta segments and 13 reverse primers for TCR Jbeta segments was used in the multiplex PCR. TCRdb provides this immuneACCESS table in a form limited to in-frame rearrangements. Some clones are lacking; in checked studies, under half of them reflect an unresolved V gene, and why the rest are absent is not known. The sample records some 120,000 clones, approximately 10% of which are singletons. Of the sample, under 6% is held by the ten largest clones. Material: PBMCs. Source of these receptors: a woman younger than 30 in good health and CMV-seropositive.

Only a few counts were recorded for this clone. The rearrangement links TRBV5-4 to TRBJ2-1, with TRBD2 matching 8 bases. With V trimmed by 4 bases and J by 4 bases, 7 bases remained unmatched. The CDR3 is 15 residues long. Germline V gene lookup returns CDR1 SGHNT and CDR2 YYREEE (reference sequence). The CDR3 loop is CASSPAGAGYNEQFF. In DNA form, the CDR3 reads TGTGCCAGCAGCCCAGCGGGAGCCGGGTACAATGAGCAGTTCTTC.

This clone was observed a few times. The CDR3 DNA is TGTGCCAGCAGCTTAGCGATGGACGGAGGAGCTTTCTTT. Protein: CASSLAMDGGAFF. The gene calls are TRBV7-8 and TRBJ1-1; D remains unclear. Germline assignment: CDR1 SGHVS and CDR2 FQNEAQ. Trimming took off 0 bases at V and 10 bases at J, with 12 bases between the two ends. The CDR3 runs 13 residues.

The chain is built from TRBV6-5 and TRBJ1-4, with 9 bases that match TRBD1. This CDR3 has 16 amino acids. V shed 2 bases, J shed 6 bases, and the junction held 7 bases outside the gene matches. Germline lookup yields CDR1 MNHEY and CDR2 SVGAGI. The CDR3 nucleotides are TGTGCCAGCAGTTACGGCCCGGGACAGGGCGATGAAAAACTGTTTTTT. Amino acid sequence: CASSYGPGQGDEKLFF.

This clone was seen a handful of times. The chain links TRBV30 to TRBJ1-5, with TRBD1 matching 10 bases. Trimming removed 3 bases from V and 3 bases from J; junction bases left unmatched: 5. This CDR3 has 15 amino acids. Germline loops: CDR1 GTSNPN, CDR2 SVGIG (reference sequence). The CDR3 is CAWSTGQGNNQPQHF. The CDR3 nucleotides are TGTGCCTGGAGCACGGGACAGGGGAACAATCAGCCCCAGCATTTT.

This sequence joins TRBV2 and TRBJ2-7; D may be TRBD2 (6 bases). The CDR3 length is 14 residues. Per germline, CDR1 SNHLY and CDR2 FYNNEI. Trimming shortened V by 10 bases and J by 3 bases, and 19 bases separated the two germline ends. CDR3 sequence (DNA): TGTGCCACCAGAGGTGGTAGCGGAAACTACGAGCAGTACTTC. As protein: CATRGGSGNYEQYF.

This clone has just a few counts. The rearrangement links TRBV4-1 to TRBJ2-4, with 7 positions matching TRBD2. V lost 3 bases and J lost 0; bases outside the gene matches: 8. Germline CDR1 and CDR2: MGHRA and YSYEKL. The CDR3 extends over 17 amino acids. The CDR3 loop is CASSHPLAELAKNIQYF. The CDR3 nucleotides read TGCGCCAGCAGCCACCCCCTAGCGGAACTAGCCAAAAACATTCAGTACTTC.

The chain recombines TRBV5-1 with TRBJ1-5, with TRBD1 as a possible D gene (5 bases). Trimming removed 0 bases from V and 1 base from J, with 8 bases in between. The CDR3 contains 15 residues. Germline V gene sequence: CDR1 SGHRS, CDR2 YFSETQ. The CDR3 region is CASSLVGGSNQPQHF. CDR3 in DNA: TGCGCCAGCAGCTTGGTCGGGGGAAGCAATCAGCCCCAGCATTTT. Supplemented by reference TRBV5-1 and TRBJ1-5, the full variable domain reads KAGVTQTPRYLIKTRGQQVTLSCSPISGHRSVSWYQQTPGQGLQFLFEYFSETQRNKGNFPGRFSGRQFSNSRSEMNVSTLELGDSALYLCASSLVGGSNQPQHFGDGTRLSIL.

The CDR3 loop reads CASSSSGRALSGELFF. The DNA for the CDR3 is TGTGCCAGCAGCTCCAGCGGGAGGGCGTTGAGCGGGGAGCTGTTTTTT. The gene calls are TRBV5-4 and TRBJ2-2; 10 bases map to TRBD2. The CDR3 covers 16 residues. The germline V gene encodes CDR1 SGHNT and CDR2 YYREEE (reference sequence). The V and J ends lost 3 bases and 7 bases, in that order; junction bases with no gene match: 9. Combining the CDR3 with reference TRBV5-4 and TRBJ2-2 gives the whole variable domain ETGVTQSPTHLIKTRGQQVTLRCSSQSGHNTVSWYQQALGQGPQFIFQYYREEENGRGNFPPRFSGLQFPNYSSELNVNALELDDSALYLCASSSSGRALSGELFFGEGSRLTVL.

This clone has a handful of counts. The rearrangement uses TRBV30 and TRBJ2-3; TRBD2 agrees at 12 bases. Looked up from germline, CDR1 is GTSNPN and CDR2 is SVGIG (reference sequence). V lost 0 bases to trimming and J lost 10 bases; unmatched junction nucleotides: 8. The CDR3 contains 15 residues. The DNA of the CDR3 is TGTGCCTGGAGTGTACTAGCGGGAGGCCTAGGATCGCAGTATTTT. This gives the protein CAWSVLAGGLGSQYF.

The rearrangement links TRBV30 to TRBJ1-1, with a possible D match to TRBD1 (5 bases). This CDR3 is built from 12 residues. Trimming took off 0 bases at V and 11 bases at J, with 13 bases between the two ends. CDR1 is GTSNPN, CDR2 SVGIG, per germline (reference sequence). The CDR3 bases are TGTGCCTGGAGTGTAGAGTCGGAGGGGGCTTTCTTT. It is translated as CAWSVESEGAFF.

A single count supports this clone. J is TRBJ2-1 and V is TRBV9, with 7 positions matching TRBD2. Per the germline V gene, CDR1 is SGDLS and CDR2 is YYNGEE. J lost 4 bases, V lost 2 bases, and 9 bases had no gene match. The CDR3 is 16 amino acids. CDR3 nucleotide sequence: TGTGCCAGCAGCGTCTTTCCTAGCGGATTATACAATGAGCAGTTCTTC. Its protein is CASSVFPSGLYNEQFF.

This clone was counted only a few times. CDR3 in DNA: TGTGCCAGCAGCCTCGGGGAGGTTGTTTTCTTC. Its translation: CASSLGEVVFF. The chain recombines TRBV7-2 with TRBJ2-1, with TRBD2 as a possible D gene (6 bases). In germline, CDR1 is SGHTA, CDR2 FQGNSA. The CDR3 consists of 11 residues. Trimming removed 5 bases from V and 16 bases from J, with 15 bases in between.